This TCR beta chain was recorded in a study of control samples from healthy donors and cancer patients. Profiled with immunoSEQ multiplex PCR; TCRdb holds only in-frame clones, not every one. The table has roughly 120,000 clones, around 96% seen once; the top ten hold around 3.6%. The CDR3 length is 14 residues. Trimming took 3 bases from V and 4 from J, leaving 11 bases between them. Germline V lookup: CDR1 KGHDR, CDR2 SFDVKD. This sequence originates from a man aged 25-45 years in good health. What was sequenced was blood. The genes are TRBV24-1 and TRBJ1-1; D is perhaps TRBD1 (5 bases). The CDR3 DNA reads as TGTGCCACCAGTGATCCCCGGGGGAGCACTGAAGCTTTCTTT. Protein product: CATSDPRGSTEAFF.